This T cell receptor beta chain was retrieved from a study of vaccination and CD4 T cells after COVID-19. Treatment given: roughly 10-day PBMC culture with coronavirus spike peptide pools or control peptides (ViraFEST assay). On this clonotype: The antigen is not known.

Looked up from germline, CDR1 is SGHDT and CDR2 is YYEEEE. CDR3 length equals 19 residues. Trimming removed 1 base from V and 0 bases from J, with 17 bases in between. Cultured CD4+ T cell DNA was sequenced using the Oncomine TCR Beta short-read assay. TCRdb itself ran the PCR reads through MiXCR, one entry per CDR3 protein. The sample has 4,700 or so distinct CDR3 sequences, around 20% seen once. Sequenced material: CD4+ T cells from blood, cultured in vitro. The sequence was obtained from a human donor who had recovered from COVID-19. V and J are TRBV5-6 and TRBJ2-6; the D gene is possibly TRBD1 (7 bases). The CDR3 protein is CASSLRRDSLVSGANVLTF. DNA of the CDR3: TGTGCCAGCAGCTTGAGGAGGGACAGTCTTGTCTCTGGGGCCAACGTCCTGACTTTC.